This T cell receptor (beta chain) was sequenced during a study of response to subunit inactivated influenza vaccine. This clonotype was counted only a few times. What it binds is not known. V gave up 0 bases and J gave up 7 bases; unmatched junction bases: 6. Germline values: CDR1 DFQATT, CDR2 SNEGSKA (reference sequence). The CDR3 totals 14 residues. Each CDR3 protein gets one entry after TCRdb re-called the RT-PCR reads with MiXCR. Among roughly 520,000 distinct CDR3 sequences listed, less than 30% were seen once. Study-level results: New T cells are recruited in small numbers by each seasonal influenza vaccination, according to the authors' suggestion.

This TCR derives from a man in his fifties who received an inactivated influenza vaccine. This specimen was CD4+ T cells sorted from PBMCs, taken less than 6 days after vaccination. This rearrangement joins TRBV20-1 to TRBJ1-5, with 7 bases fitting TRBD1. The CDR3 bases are TGCAGTGCTAGAGATTATCAGGGGGGCCAGCCCCAGCATTTT. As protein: CSARDYQGGQPQHF.